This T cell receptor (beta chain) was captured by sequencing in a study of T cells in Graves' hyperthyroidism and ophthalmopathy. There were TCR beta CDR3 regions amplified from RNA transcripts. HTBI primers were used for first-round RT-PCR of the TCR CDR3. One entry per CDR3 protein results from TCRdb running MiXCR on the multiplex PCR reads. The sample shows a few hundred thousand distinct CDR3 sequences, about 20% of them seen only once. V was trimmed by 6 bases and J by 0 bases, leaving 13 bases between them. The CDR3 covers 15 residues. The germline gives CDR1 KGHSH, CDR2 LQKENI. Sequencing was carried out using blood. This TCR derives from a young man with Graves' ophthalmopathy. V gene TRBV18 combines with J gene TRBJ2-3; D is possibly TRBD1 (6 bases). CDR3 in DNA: TGTGCCAGCTCCCGCCGGGACACGAGCACAGATACGCAGTATTTT. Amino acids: CASSRRDTSTDTQYF.